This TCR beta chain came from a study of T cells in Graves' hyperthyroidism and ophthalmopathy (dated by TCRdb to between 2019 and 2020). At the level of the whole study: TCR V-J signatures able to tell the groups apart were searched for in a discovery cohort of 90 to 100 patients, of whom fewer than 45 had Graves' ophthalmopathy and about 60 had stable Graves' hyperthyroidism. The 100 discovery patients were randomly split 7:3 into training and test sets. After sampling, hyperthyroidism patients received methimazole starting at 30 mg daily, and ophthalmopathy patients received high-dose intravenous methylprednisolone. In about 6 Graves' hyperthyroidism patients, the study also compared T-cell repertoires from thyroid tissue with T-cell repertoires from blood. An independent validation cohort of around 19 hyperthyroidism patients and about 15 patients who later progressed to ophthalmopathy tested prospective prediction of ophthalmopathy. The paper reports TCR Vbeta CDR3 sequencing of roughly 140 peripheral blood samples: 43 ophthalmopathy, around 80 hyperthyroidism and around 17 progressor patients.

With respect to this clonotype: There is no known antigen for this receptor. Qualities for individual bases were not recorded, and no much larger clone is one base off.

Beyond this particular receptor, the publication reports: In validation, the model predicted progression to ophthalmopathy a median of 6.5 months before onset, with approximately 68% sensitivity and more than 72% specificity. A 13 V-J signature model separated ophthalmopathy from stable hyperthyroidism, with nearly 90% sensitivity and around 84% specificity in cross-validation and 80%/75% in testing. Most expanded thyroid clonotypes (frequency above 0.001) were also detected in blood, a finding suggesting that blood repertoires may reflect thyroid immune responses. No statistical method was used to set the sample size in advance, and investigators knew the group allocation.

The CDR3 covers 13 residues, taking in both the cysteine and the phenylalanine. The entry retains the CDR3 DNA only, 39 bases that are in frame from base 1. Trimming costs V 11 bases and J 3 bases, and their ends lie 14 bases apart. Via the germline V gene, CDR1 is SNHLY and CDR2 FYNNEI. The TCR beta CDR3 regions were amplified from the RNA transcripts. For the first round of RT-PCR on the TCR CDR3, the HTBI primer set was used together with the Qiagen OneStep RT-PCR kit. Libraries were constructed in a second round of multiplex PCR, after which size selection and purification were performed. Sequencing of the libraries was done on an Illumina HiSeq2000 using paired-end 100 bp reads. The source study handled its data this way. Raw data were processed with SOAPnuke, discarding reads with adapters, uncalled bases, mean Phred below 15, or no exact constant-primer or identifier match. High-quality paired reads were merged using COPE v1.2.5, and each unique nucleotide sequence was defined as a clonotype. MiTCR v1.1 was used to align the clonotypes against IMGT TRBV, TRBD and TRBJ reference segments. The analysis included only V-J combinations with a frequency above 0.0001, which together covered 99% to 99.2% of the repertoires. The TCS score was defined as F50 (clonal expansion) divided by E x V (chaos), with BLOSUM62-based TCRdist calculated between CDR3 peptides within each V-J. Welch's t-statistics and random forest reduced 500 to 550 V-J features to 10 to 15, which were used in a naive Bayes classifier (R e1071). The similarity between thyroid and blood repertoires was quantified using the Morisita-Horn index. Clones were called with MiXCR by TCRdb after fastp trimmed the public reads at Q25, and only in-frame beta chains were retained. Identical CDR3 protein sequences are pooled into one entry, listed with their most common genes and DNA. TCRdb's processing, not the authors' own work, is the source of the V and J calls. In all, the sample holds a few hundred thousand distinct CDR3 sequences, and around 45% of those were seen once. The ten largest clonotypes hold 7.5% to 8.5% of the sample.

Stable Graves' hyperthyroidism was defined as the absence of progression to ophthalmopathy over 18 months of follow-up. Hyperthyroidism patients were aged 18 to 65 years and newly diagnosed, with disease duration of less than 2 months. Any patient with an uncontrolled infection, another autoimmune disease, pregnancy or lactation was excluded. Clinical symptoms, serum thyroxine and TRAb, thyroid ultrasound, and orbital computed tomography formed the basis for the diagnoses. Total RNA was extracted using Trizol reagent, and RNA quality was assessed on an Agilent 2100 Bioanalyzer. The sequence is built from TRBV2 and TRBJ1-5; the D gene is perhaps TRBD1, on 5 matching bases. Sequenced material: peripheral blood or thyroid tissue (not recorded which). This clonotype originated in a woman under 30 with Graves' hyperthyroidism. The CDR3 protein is CAGARQNNQPQHF. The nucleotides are TGTGCCGGCGCGCGACAGAACAATCAGCCCCAGCATTTT.